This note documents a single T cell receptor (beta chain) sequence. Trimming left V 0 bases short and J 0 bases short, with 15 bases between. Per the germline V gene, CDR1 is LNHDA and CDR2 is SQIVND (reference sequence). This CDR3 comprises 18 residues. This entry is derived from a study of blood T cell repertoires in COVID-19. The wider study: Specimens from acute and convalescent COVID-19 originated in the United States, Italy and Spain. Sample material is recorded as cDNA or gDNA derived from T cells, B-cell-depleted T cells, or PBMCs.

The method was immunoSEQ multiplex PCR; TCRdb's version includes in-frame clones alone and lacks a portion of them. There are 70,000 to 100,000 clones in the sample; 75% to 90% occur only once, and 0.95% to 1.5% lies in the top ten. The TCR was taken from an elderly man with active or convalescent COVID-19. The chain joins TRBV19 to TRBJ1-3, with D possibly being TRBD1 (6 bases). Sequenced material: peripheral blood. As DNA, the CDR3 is TGTGCCAGTAGTATAGATTCCTGGACAGCATCCTCTGGAAACACCATATATTTT. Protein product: CASSIDSWTASSGNTIYF.